Listed below are T cell receptor beta chains from one sample, sequenced in a study of T cells after yellow fever vaccination. TCRdb reanalysed the 5' RACE reads using MiXCR and keeps one entry per CDR3 protein. The data contain approximately 610,000 distinct CDR3 sequences, about a sixth of them singletons. The material sequenced was PBMCs, taken 5 days after the first yellow fever vaccination. The receptors shown here come from a man aged 18 to 29 who received the YFV17D yellow fever vaccine. Both conserved end residues are part of each CDR3. D genes are given only for firm matches. For some rows the clone size is stated as once, few or many, or as a class when expanded; others skip it.

TRBV19	NA	TRBD2	TRBJ2-1	TGTGCCAGTAGTATAGAGTTCGGGCTAGCGGACTACAATGAGCAGTTCTTC	CASSIEFGLADYNEQFF
TRBV18	NA	TRBD2	TRBJ2-5	TGTGCCAGCTCACCGGGACTACAGCAAGAGACCCAGTACTTC	CASSPGLQQETQYF
TRBV11-1	NA	TRBD2	TRBJ2-5	TGTGCCAGCAGCCTGACTAGCTCTTCTCGAGAGACCCAGTACTTC	CASSLTSSSRETQYF
TRBV7-3	few	NA	TRBJ2-3	TGTGCCAGCAGCCCCAGAACGTACACAGATACGCAGTATTTT	CASSPRTYTDTQYF
TRBV7-3	few	TRBD2	TRBJ2-3	TGTGCCAGCAGTTACTTAGCGGGGGGCAGCACAGATACGCAGTATTTT	CASSYLAGGSTDTQYF
TRBV12-3/TRBV12-4	many	NA	TRBJ2-3	TGTGCCAGCATCTCCGGGACTCCGCCCGGTACGCAGTATTTT	CASISGTPPGTQYF
TRBV12-3/TRBV12-4	NA	TRBD1	TRBJ1-2	TGTGCCAGCGGAACCGGGACAGCTAACTATGGCTACACCTTC	CASGTGTANYGYTF
TRBV27	NA	NA	TRBJ2-2	TGTGCCAGCAGTCTTACCGGGGCAGGGAACACCGGGGAGCTGTTTTTT	CASSLTGAGNTGELFF
TRBV7-9	NA	NA	TRBJ2-1	TGTGCCAGCAGCATCTCCCCGGGGCGCGTCGGCAATGAGCAGTTCTTC	CASSISPGRVGNEQFF
TRBV27	NA	TRBD1	TRBJ1-2	TGTGCCAGCAGTTTACAGGGGGAAGACTATGGCTACACCTTC	CASSLQGEDYGYTF
TRBV4-1	few	TRBD2	TRBJ2-3	TGCGCCAGCAGCCCCCCACGGGGGGTATTGACAGATACGCAGTATTTT	CASSPPRGVLTDTQYF
TRBV29-1	once	TRBD2	TRBJ2-1	TGCAGCGTTGAAGCGAAAGCGGGGTATGTGTATGAGCAGTTCTTC	CSVEAKAGYVYEQFF
TRBV7-9	NA	NA	TRBJ1-1	TGTGCCAGCAGCTTAGTAAGGGCTGAAGCTTTCTTT	CASSLVRAEAFF
TRBV15	NA	NA	TRBJ2-3	TGTGCCACCAGCAGAGATAGGGCCAGAAAACTTAGCACAGATACGCAGTATTTT	CATSRDRARKLSTDTQYF
TRBV6-6	NA	NA	TRBJ1-3	TGTGCCAGCCAATATGACTCTGGAAACACCATATATTTT	CASQYDSGNTIYF
TRBV27	NA	TRBD1	TRBJ2-3	TGTGCCAGCAGTGCGTGGGACAGGACAGATACGCAGTATTTT	CASSAWDRTDTQYF
TRBV24-1	few	TRBD1	TRBJ1-1	TGTGCCACCAGTGATTTGCCCTCCCCCACAGGGGTGAACACTGAAGCTTTCTTT	CATSDLPSPTGVNTEAFF
TRBV11-3	NA	TRBD1	TRBJ2-2	TGTGCCAGCAGCCCAGGGGGAATCGGGGAGCTGTTTTTT	CASSPGGIGELFF
TRBV21-1	few	NA	TRBJ2-1	TGTGCCAGCAGCAATAAGACCCCCGGACCTCGGAGGGGCGTAGAGCAGTTCTTC	CASSNKTPGPRRGVEQFF
TRBV7-3	NA	TRBD1	TRBJ2-5	TGTGCCAGCGGAAGACAGGGGGGGGAGACCCAGTACTTC	CASGRQGGETQYF
TRBV10-3	NA	NA	TRBJ2-3	TGTGCCATCAGTGAGTCGGGCATGGGCACAGATACGCAGTATTTT	CAISESGMGTDTQYF
TRBV11-2	few	TRBD1	TRBJ1-1	TGTGCCAGCAGCTGGACAGGGGGGATGAACACTGAAGCTTTCTTT	CASSWTGGMNTEAFF
TRBV6-1	NA	TRBD1	TRBJ2-5	TGTGCCAGCAGAAACAGGGGGCAAGAGACCCAGTACTTC	CASRNRGQETQYF
TRBV29-1	NA	TRBD2	TRBJ2-3	TGCAGCGTTGAGCGGGGGGCCACAGATACGCAGTATTTT	CSVERGATDTQYF
TRBV19	many	NA	TRBJ1-2	TGTGCCAGTAAAGGGAATGGCTACACCTTC	CASKGNGYTF
TRBV20-1	few	NA	TRBJ2-1	TGCAGTGCTTCCTACCAGGGAAATGAGCAGTTCTTC	CSASYQGNEQFF
TRBV12-3/TRBV12-4	few	NA	TRBJ1-4	TGTGCCAGCGCATATACCGGGTCCAGGAGAGAAAAACTGTTTTTT	CASAYTGSRREKLFF
TRBV20-1	few	TRBD1	TRBJ2-3	TGCAGTGCTAGAACAGGGGGCATAACAGATACGCAGTATTTT	CSARTGGITDTQYF
TRBV7-2	NA	TRBD2	TRBJ2-3	TGTGCCAGCAGCTTAGCAGCGGGGGGTGGATATACGCAGTATTTT	CASSLAAGGGYTQYF
TRBV13	NA	NA	TRBJ2-5	TGTGCCAGCAGCTTAGGTCACAGACGAGAGACCCAGTACTTC	CASSLGHRRETQYF
TRBV5-1	NA	NA	TRBJ1-1	TGCGCCAGCAGCTTGGTTCGGGGGGCGAACACTGAAGCTTTCTTT	CASSLVRGANTEAFF
TRBV9	many	NA	TRBJ2-3	TGTGCCAGCAGCGTAGTGGGGGGGGCCGGAGATACGCAGTATTTT	CASSVVGGAGDTQYF
TRBV5-1	few	NA	TRBJ1-1	TGCGCCAGCAGCCAACTGACAGGGAACACTGAAGCTTTCTTT	CASSQLTGNTEAFF
TRBV3-1	NA	NA	TRBJ2-5	TGTGCCAGCAGCCACGGGGGATCGGGAGAGACCCAGTACTTC	CASSHGGSGETQYF
TRBV12-3/TRBV12-4	NA	NA	TRBJ2-1	TGTGCCAGCAGCTCAAAAGTTAGGGGTTCTGATGAGCAGTTCTTC	CASSSKVRGSDEQFF
TRBV29-1	NA	TRBD1	TRBJ1-2	TGCAGCGGCCGGGACAGGGACAACTATGGCTACACCTTC	CSGRDRDNYGYTF
TRBV7-3	NA	NA	TRBJ2-1	TGTGCCAGCAGCCCCCAATCGAGCTCCTACAATGAGCAGTTCTTC	CASSPQSSSYNEQFF
TRBV9	NA	NA	TRBJ2-2	TGTGCCAGCAGCGGAACCTCCGGGGAGCTGTTTTTT	CASSGTSGELFF
TRBV7-9	NA	TRBD2	TRBJ2-3	TGTGCCAGCAGCCTAGCGGCCACCGGGAATACGCAGTATTTT	CASSLAATGNTQYF
TRBV12-3/TRBV12-4	NA	NA	TRBJ2-5	TGTGCCAGCAGCAGTTTAGCAGTCGAGACCCAGTACTTC	CASSSLAVETQYF
TRBV12-3/TRBV12-4	few	TRBD2	TRBJ2-5	TGTGCCAGCAGTTTCGTCGGGGCGGGGGCCCAGTACTTC	CASSFVGAGAQYF
TRBV12-3/TRBV12-4	many	NA	TRBJ1-1	TGTGCCAGCAGTTTAGGGACAGAAGAAGCTTTCTTT	CASSLGTEEAFF
TRBV10-3	many	NA	TRBJ1-1	TGTGCCATCACCCAGGGGTCGGGAAGGAACACTGAAGCTTTCTTT	CAITQGSGRNTEAFF
TRBV5-4	NA	TRBD1	TRBJ1-4	TGTGCCAGCAGCTTACAGGGGGCAACTGAAAAACTGTTTTTT	CASSLQGATEKLFF
TRBV5-1	few	NA	TRBJ2-2	TGCGCCAGCAGCGGAGGGACAGTCCTTACCGGGGAGCTGTTTTTT	CASSGGTVLTGELFF
TRBV5-5	NA	NA	TRBJ2-4	TGTGCCAGCAGCTTGCCGGTCGGGAAGGTGGACACCAAAAACATTCAGTACTTC	CASSLPVGKVDTKNIQYF